A few counts support the clone carrying this T cell receptor (beta chain). Its specificity is not known. Individual cDNA molecules were tagged with unique molecular identifiers, the study reported. TCRdb re-called the 5' RACE reads through MiXCR, storing one row per CDR3 protein. The top ten clones hold 1.2% of a sample with roughly 56,000 distinct CDR3 sequences, roughly a tenth of them seen once. These data are taken from a study of early T cells in non-severe SARS-CoV-2 infection. Study summary: Bulk RNA taken from unsorted whole blood was sequenced, leaving chains unpaired.

Regarding the study as a whole: Matches to VDJdb favored anti-spike CD8 responses and missed private and CD4 specificities.

Trimming shortened V by 8 bases and J by 6 bases, and 16 bases separated the two germline ends. This CDR3 is built from 13 residues. Germline V gene sequence: CDR1 SGHVS, CDR2 FQNEAQ. The sequencing sample was made of whole blood. The rearrangement links TRBV7-8 to TRBJ1-1; a weak D match, TRBD1 (5 bases). This clonotype originated in an adult who was a healthcare worker with PCR-confirmed SARS-CoV-2 infection or an uninfected control (not recorded which). CDR3 amino acids: CASEEVSGAEAFF. DNA of the CDR3: TGTGCCAGCGAAGAGGTCTCGGGGGCTGAAGCTTTCTTT.